This T cell receptor beta chain stems from a study of cytomegalovirus exposure and HLA in healthy donors. Overall study findings and caveats: At a 0.05 false discovery rate, a later analysis found some 18,000 TCR beta sequences to be associated with HLA alleles.

Sampled while nominally healthy, donors likely had unrecorded immune exposures. Remarks on this clone: Its target is unknown.

PCR primers comprised 60 Vbeta and 13 Jbeta primers. Measured with immunoSEQ multiplex PCR; TCRdb has only the in-frame clones, and not every one. The data show some 150,000 clones, 80% to 85% seen once. The germline V gene encodes CDR1 SGHRS and CDR2 YFSETQ. CDR3 length: 15 amino acids. V shed 3 bases, J shed 1 base, and the junction held 2 bases outside the gene matches. The clonotype originates from a female donor in good health and CMV-seronegative. The chain has TRBV5-1 and TRBJ2-3; 10 nucleotides line up with TRBD1. Sequenced: PBMCs. CDR3 coding DNA: TGCGCCAGCAGCTCCGGGACAGGGGGCACAGATACGCAGTATTTT. Translation: CASSSGTGGTDTQYF.